This TCR beta chain came from a study of T cells in localized non-small cell lung cancer. Sequencing used immunoSEQ multiplex PCR; TCRdb keeps in-frame clones, though not all of them. The sample has roughly 920 clones, around 24% seen once. Regarding the study as a whole: Longer overall survival accompanied higher blood T cell density. Within adjacent lung there appeared a median roughly 60 of the top 100 tumor clones.

This clone was counted only a few times. Its target is unknown. The ends lost 3 bases at V and 1 base at J; junction bases unmatched: 4. Germline V gene lookup returns CDR1 SGDLS and CDR2 YYNGEE. The CDR3 has 15 amino acids. The origin of this receptor is a woman aged 35-75 years with stage I squamous cell lung carcinoma. This sample comprised lung tumor tissue, obtained before any cancer treatment. The chain uses TRBV9 and TRBJ1-5, with 7 bases identical to TRBD1. CDR3 residues: CASSASGGSNQPQHF. CDR3 nucleotides: TGTGCCAGCAGCGCATCAGGGGGGAGCAATCAGCCCCAGCATTTT.